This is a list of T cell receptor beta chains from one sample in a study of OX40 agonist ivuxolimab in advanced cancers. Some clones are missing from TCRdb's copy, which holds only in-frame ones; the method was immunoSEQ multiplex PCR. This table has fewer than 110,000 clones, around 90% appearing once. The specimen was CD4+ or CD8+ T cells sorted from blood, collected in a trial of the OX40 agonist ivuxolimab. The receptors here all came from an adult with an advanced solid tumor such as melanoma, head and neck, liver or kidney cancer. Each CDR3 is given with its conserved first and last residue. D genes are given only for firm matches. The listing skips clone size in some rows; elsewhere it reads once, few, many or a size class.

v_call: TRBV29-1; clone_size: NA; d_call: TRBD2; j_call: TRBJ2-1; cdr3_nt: TGCAGCGTAGGGACTAGCGGGAACAATGAGCAGTTCTTC; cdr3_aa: CSVGTSGNNEQFF
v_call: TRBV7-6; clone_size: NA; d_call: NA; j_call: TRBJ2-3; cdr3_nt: TGTGCCAGCAGCAAGTCAAGCCGCACAGATACGCAGTATTTT; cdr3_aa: CASSKSSRTDTQYF
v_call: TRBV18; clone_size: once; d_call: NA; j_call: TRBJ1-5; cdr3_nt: TGTGCCAGCTCACCCAGTCTAAACGAGCCCCAGCATTTT; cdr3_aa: CASSPSLNEPQHF
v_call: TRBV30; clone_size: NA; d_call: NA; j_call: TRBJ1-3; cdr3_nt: TGTGCCTGGAGTATCTCGAGCTCTGGAAACACCATATATTTT; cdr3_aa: CAWSISSSGNTIYF
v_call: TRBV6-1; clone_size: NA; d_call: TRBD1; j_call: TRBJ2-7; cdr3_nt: TGTGCCAGCAGTGATGTCGGGACAGGGACCTACGAGCAGTACTTC; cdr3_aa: CASSDVGTGTYEQYF
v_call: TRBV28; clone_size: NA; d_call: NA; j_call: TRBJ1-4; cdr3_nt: TGTGCCAGCGGAGGGGGAGCCCAAACAACTAATGAAAAACTGTTTTTT; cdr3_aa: CASGGGAQTTNEKLFF
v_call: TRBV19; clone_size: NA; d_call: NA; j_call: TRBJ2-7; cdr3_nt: TGTGCCACCCTCGGACAGCCGAGCTACGAGCAGTACTTC; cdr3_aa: CATLGQPSYEQYF
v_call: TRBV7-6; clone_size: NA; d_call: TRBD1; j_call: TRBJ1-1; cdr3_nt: TGTGCCAGCAGCGTAGGACAGGGGAACACTGAAGCTTTCTTT; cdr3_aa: CASSVGQGNTEAFF
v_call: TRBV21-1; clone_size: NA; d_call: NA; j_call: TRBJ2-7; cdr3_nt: TGTGCCAGCAGCACTGAGAGCGGACAGGGGGGTTCCTACGAGCAGTACTTC; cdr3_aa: CASSTESGQGGSYEQYF
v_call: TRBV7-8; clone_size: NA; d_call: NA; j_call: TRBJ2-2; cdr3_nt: TGTGCCAGCAGCTCCCGGGACACGAACACCGGGGAGCTGTTTTTT; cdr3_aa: CASSSRDTNTGELFF
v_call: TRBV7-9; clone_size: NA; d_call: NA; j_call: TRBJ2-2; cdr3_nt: TGTGCCAGCAGCTTACGGGACGCCGGATGGGTGAACACCGGGGAGCTGTTTTTT; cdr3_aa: CASSLRDAGWVNTGELFF
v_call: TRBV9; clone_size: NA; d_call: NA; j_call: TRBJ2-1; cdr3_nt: TGTGCCAGCAGCGAGGGACTGGGCGGCCACTCCTACAATGAGCAGTTCTTC; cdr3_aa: CASSEGLGGHSYNEQFF
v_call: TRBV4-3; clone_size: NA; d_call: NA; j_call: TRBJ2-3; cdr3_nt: TGCGCCAGCAGCCAGGAAAGCACAGATACGCAGTATTTT; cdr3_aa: CASSQESTDTQYF
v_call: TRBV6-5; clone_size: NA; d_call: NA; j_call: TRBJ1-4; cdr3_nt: TGTGCCAGCAGTTACTCCAGAACTAATGAAAAACTGTTTTTT; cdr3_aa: CASSYSRTNEKLFF
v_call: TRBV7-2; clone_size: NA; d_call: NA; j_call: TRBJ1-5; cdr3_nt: TGTGCCAGCAGGGGCAGTTTCAATCAGCCCCAGCATTTT; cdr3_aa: CASRGSFNQPQHF
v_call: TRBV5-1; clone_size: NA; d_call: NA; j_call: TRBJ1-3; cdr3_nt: TGCGCCAGCAGCACCGGGACACCTGGAAACACCATATATTTT; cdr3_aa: CASSTGTPGNTIYF
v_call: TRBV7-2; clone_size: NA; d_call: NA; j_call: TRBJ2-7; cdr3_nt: TGTGCCAGCAGCCCTCCCGGGACTGGAGCTTACGAGCAGTACTTC; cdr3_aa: CASSPPGTGAYEQYF
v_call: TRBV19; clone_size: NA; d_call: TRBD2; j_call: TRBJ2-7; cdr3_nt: TGTGCCAGTAGTATCAGCGGGAGCCACTACGAGCAGTACTTC; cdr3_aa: CASSISGSHYEQYF
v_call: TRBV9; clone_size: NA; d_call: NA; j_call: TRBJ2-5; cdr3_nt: TGTGCCAGCAGCGTAGTTCCGGGAGAAGAGACCCAGTACTTC; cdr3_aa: CASSVVPGEETQYF
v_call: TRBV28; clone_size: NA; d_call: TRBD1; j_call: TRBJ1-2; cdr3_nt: TGTGCCAGCAGTATCGGGACAGGCACTGGCTACACCTTC; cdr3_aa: CASSIGTGTGYTF
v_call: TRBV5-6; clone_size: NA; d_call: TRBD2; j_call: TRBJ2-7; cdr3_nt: TGTGCCAGCAGCTTGGGAATAAGCGGGAGCTTGTACTTC; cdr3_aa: CASSLGISGSLYF
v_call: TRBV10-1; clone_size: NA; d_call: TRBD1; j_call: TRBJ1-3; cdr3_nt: TGCGCCAGCGCCCCGGTTGGAGACAGGGATAATGGAAACACCATATATTTT; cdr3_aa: CASAPVGDRDNGNTIYF
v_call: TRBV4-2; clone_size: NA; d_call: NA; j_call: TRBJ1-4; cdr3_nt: TGTGCCAGCAGGCTTACGGACAGCACCCAAGAAAAACTGTTTTTT; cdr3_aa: CASRLTDSTQEKLFF
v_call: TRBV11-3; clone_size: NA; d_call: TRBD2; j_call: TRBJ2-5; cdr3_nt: TGTGCCAGCAGCCGGGGGACTAGCGGGGGTCAAGAGACCCAGTACTTC; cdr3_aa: CASSRGTSGGQETQYF
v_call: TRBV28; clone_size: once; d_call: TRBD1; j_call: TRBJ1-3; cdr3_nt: TGTGCCAGCAGCACGACAGGGTCAGGAAACACCATATATTTT; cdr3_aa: CASSTTGSGNTIYF
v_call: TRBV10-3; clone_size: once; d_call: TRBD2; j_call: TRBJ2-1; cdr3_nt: TGTGCCGTCGCTATAGCGGGAAGCTCCTACAATGAGCAGTTCTTC; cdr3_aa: CAVAIAGSSYNEQFF
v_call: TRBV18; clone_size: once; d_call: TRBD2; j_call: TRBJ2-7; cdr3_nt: TGTGCCAGCTCACTTGGACTAGCGGGAGTTGGATACGAGCAGTACTTC; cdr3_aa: CASSLGLAGVGYEQYF
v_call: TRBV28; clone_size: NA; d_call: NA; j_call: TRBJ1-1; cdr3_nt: TGTGCCAGCAGTATTCTCCAGGCGGAAGCTTTCTTT; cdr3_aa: CASSILQAEAFF
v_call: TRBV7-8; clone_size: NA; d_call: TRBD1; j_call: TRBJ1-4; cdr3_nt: TGTGCCAGCAGCTTAGGCGGGAGGGGAGGGGGCGCGGAAAAACTGTTTTTT; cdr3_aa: CASSLGGRGGGAEKLFF
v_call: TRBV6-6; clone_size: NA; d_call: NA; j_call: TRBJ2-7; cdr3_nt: TGTGCCACGGATGACGGAATCTACGAGCAGTACTTC; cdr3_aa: CATDDGIYEQYF
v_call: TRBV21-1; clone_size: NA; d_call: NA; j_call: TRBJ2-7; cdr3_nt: TGTGCCAGCAGCAAAGGTCTGGGGGAAACCTACGAGCAGTACTTC; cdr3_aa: CASSKGLGETYEQYF
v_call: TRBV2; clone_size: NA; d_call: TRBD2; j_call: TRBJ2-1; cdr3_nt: TGTGCCAGCAAAAAGCGGGGCCTCTCCTACAATGAGCAGTTCTTC; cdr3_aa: CASKKRGLSYNEQFF
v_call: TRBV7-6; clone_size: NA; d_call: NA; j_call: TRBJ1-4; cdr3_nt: TGTGCCAGCAGCTTCCTCGGACAGCCTAATGAAAAACTGTTTTTT; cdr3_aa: CASSFLGQPNEKLFF
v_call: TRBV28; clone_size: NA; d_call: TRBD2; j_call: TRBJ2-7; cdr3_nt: TGTGCCAGCATTTCGAGGACTAGCGGGGACAGCTCCTACGAGCAGTACTTC; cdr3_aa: CASISRTSGDSSYEQYF
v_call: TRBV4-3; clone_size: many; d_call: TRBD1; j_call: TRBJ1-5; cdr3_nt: TGCGCCAGCAGCCAAGATCGACAGGGCGACAATCAGCCCCAGCATTTT; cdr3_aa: CASSQDRQGDNQPQHF
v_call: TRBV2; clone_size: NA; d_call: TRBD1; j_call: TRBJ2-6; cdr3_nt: TGTGCCAGCGGTCGGGACAGGGTTTTTGGGGCCAACGTCCTGACTTTC; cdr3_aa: CASGRDRVFGANVLTF
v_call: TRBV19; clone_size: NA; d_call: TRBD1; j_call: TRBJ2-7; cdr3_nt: TGTGCCAGTAGTACTCTGACAGGGCGGTACGAGCAGTACTTC; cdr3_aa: CASSTLTGRYEQYF
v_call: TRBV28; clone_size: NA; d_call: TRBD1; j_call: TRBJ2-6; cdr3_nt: TGTGCCAGCACCCATGACAGGGGAAGGTCTGGGGCCAACGTCCTGACTTTC; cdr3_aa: CASTHDRGRSGANVLTF
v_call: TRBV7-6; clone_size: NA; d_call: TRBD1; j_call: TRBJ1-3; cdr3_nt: TGTGCCAGCAGCTTAGCGGTAGTCGGACAGGAGTTCTCTGGAAACACCATATATTTT; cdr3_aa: CASSLAVVGQEFSGNTIYF
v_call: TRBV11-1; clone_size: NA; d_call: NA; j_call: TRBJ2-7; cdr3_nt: TGTGCCAGCAGCGCATGGGACGGCGAGCAGTACTTC; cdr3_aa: CASSAWDGEQYF